This T cell receptor (beta chain) was captured by sequencing in a study of shared clonotypes between healthy human individuals. Study-wide results and caveats: Donor clonotype sharing was expected to depend on sequencing depth. What naive subsets generally showed was a larger estimated richness than memory subsets showed. Clonotypes which were not shared had lower generation probabilities than clonotypes that all four donors shared.

CDR3 length equals 18 residues. Across several immunoSEQ plates, the genomic DNA of each subset was split evenly. The table came from immunoSEQ multiplex PCR; TCRdb's copy has only in-frame clones and leaves some out. Here the sample spans around 2,000,000 clones, under 95% being singletons. CD45RO negativity and positive selection for CCR7 defined naive CD8 cells, a population that excluded terminally differentiated effector memory CD45RA+ cells. This clone was observed once. Its target is not known. The sequenced material came from naive CD8+ T cells from PBMCs. The V gene is TRBV21-1, the J gene TRBJ2-2; the table assigns TRBD2, which was not confirmed against the DNA. TRBV21-1 is shown as a pseudogene. The TCR sequence derives from a man younger than 35 in good health. Some clones in this sample may be carry-over from other donors' samples. CDR3: CASSSIWRATSGTGELFF. The CDR3 bases are TGTGCCAGCAGCAGTATTTGGCGGGCTACCTCGGGGACCGGGGAGCTGTTTTTT.